This T cell receptor (beta chain) derives from a study of CD8+CD57+ T cells in acquired aplastic anemia. Study results and limitations: Patients were compared with controls for CD8+ Simpson's diversity, and no significant difference emerged. A set of approximately 30 CD8+ CDR3 sequences was shared between patients and controls, and these sequences appeared highly expressed in patients.

With respect to this clonotype: Its antigen remains unknown.

Both TCR beta VDJ combination and CDR3 sequence profiling were carried out. Genomic DNA was the template for this profiling. Each CDR3 protein is one row after TCRdb ran MiXCR on the reads. The profile shows approximately 200,000 distinct CDR3 sequences, 61% of them singletons. CDR1 is GTSNPN and CDR2 is SVGIG in the germline V gene (reference sequence). V lost 0 bases and J 4 bases, leaving 13 bases between the germline ends. The length of the CDR3 is 14 residues. Sequencing used sorted CD4+, CD8+, or CD8+CD57+ T cells (not recorded which) from PBMCs. This receptor was obtained from a human donor in good health. The chain couples TRBV30 to TRBJ2-7; D perhaps matches TRBD1 (6 bases). CDR3 protein: CAWSVLGGQYEQYF. DNA of the CDR3: TGTGCCTGGAGTGTGTTAGGGGGTCAATACGAGCAGTACTTC.